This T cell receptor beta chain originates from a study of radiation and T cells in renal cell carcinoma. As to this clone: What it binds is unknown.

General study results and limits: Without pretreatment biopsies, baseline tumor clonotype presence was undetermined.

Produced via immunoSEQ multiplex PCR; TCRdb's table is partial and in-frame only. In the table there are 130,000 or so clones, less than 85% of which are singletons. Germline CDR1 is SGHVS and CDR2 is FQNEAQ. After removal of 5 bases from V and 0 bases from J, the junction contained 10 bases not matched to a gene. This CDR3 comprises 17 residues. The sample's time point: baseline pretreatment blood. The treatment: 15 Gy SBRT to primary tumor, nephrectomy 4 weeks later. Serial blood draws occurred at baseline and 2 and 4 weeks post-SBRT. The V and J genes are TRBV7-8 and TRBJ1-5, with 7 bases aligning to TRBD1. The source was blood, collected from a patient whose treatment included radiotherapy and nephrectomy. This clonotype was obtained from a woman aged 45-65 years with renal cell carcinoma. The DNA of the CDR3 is TGTGCCAGCAGCGCCTATAAGGGGGCATATAGCAATCAGCCCCAGCATTTT. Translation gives CASSAYKGAYSNQPQHF. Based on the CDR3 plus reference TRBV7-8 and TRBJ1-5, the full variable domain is GAGVSQSPRYKVAKRGQDVALRCDPISGHVSLFWYQQALGQGPEFLTYFQNEAQLDKSGLPSDRFFAERPEGSVSTLKIQRTQQEDSAVYLCASSAYKGAYSNQPQHFGDGTRLSIL.